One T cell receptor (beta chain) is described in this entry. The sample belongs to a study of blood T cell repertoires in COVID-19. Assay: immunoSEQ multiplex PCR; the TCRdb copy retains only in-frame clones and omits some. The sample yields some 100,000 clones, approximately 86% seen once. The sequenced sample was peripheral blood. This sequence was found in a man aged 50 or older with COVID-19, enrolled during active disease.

The CDR3: CASSWGQGNVYGYTF. The CDR3 bases are TGTGCCAGCAGTTGGGGACAGGGGAATGTCTATGGCTACACCTTC. The chain is built from TRBV27 and TRBJ1-2; 10 nucleotides line up with TRBD1. CDR1 and CDR2 (germline): MNHEY, SMNVEV (reference sequence). With 4 bases clipped from V and 4 bases from J, the junction kept 6 bases outside the gene matches. The CDR3 consists of 15 residues.